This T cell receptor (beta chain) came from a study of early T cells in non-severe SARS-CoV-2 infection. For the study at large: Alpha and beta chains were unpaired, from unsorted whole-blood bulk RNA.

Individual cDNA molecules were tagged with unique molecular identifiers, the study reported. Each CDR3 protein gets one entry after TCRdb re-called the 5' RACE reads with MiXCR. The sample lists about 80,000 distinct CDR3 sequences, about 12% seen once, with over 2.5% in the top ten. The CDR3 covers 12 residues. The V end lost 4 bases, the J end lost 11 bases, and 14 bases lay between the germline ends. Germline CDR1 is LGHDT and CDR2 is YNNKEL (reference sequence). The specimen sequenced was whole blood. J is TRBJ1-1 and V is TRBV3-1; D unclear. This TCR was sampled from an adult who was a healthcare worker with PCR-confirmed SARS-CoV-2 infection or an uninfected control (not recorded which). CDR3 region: CASSLRQGRAFF. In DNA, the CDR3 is TGTGCCAGCAGCCTTCGGCAAGGGAGGGCTTTCTTT. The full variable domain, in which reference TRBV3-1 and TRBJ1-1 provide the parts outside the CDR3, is DTAVSQTPKYLVTQMGNDKSIKCEQNLGHDTMYWYKQDSKKFLKIMFSYNNKELIINETVPNRFSPKSPDKAHLNLHINSLELGDSAVYFCASSLRQGRAFFGQGTRLTVV.